This entry features one T cell receptor beta chain sequence. The germline V and J ends were trimmed by 2 bases and 1 base, with 12 bases remaining between them. This CDR3 comprises 15 residues. Germline CDR1 is KGHSH and CDR2 is LQKENI. The sample is drawn from a study of control samples from healthy donors and cancer patients. Clones were sequenced by immunoSEQ multiplex PCR, and TCRdb holds only the in-frame ones, with some missing. Of some 140,000 clones listed, around nine tenths are singletons. This receptor was obtained from a woman under 40 in good health. Sequencing was carried out using blood. This chain uses TRBV18 with TRBJ2-7; the D gene is possibly TRBD1 (5 bases). CDR3 coding DNA: TGTGCCAGCTCACCATCGGCAGGGCTATCCTACGAGCAGTACTTC. It codes for CASSPSAGLSYEQYF.